The 15 T cell receptor beta chains presented below share a single source sample, sequenced in a study of blood T cell repertoires in COVID-19. Sequenced by immunoSEQ multiplex PCR; TCRdb stores in-frame clones only, minus some. The sample shows over 150,000 clones, approximately 85% of them seen only once. The specimen sequenced was peripheral blood. Every receptor here comes from a man in his sixties with COVID-19, enrolled during active disease.

V gene TRBV19 combines with J gene TRBJ2-1, with TRBD2 matching over 8 bases. Germline V gene lookup returns CDR1 LNHDA and CDR2 SQIVND (reference sequence). Unmatched junction bases numbered 13, after V lost 0 bases and J lost 15 bases. This CDR3 is 15 amino acids long. The CDR3 DNA sequence: TGTGCCAGTAGTATAGATCCGGTTAGCGGGAACTTGGTGTTCTTC. Amino acid sequence: CASSIDPVSGNLVFF.

J is TRBJ2-7 and V is TRBV2; 9 bases fit TRBD2. V was pared by 4 bases and J by 7 bases, with 11 bases of the junction left unmatched. Per the germline V gene, CDR1 is SNHLY and CDR2 is FYNNEI. The CDR3 spans 15 residues. CDR3 region: CASSVQLSGRGEQYF. The CDR3 DNA is TGTGCCAGCAGTGTTCAACTTAGCGGGAGAGGAGAGCAGTACTTC. The variable domain in full, with the rest retrieved from reference TRBV2 and TRBJ2-7, is EPEVTQTPSHQVTQMGQEVILRCVPISNHLYFYWYRQILGQKVEFLVSFYNNEISEKSEIFDDQFSVERPDGSNFTLKIRSTKLEDSAMYFCASSVQLSGRGEQYFGPGTRLTVT.

The chain combines TRBV6-5 with TRBJ1-3; D is undetermined. This CDR3 comprises 14 residues. V was pared by 10 bases and J by 1 base, with 14 bases between. Germline CDR1 MNHEY, CDR2 SVGAGI. CDR3 sequence (DNA): TGTGCCACCGGGATAGAGGTTTCTGGAAACACCATATATTTT. Translating gives CATGIEVSGNTIYF.

The V gene is TRBV6-5, the J gene TRBJ2-7; possibly TRBD2 for D (6 bases). V was pared by 10 bases and J by 3 bases, with 22 bases between. Germline V CDR1 and CDR2: MNHEY, SVGAGI. This CDR3 has 15 amino acids. The CDR3 region is CATLPGGNSVYEQYF. Here the CDR3 DNA reads TGTGCCACCCTCCCTGGGGGGAACTCGGTCTACGAGCAGTACTTC.

The chain links TRBV6-5 to TRBJ1-6; D is possibly TRBD1 (5 bases). V lost 2 bases to trimming and J lost 12 bases, with 14 bases between them. CDR1 and CDR2 from the germline V gene are MNHEY and SVGAGI. The CDR3 length is 14 residues. CDR3: CASSYKGRVIPLHF. The DNA for the CDR3 is TGTGCCAGCAGTTACAAAGGCAGGGTAATACCCCTCCACTTT.

A single count supports this clone. V usage is TRBV12-3 or TRBV12-4 and J usage is TRBJ1-1; 8 bases match TRBD1. The junction had 4 bases not matched to a gene; V was cut back by 7 bases and J by 3 bases. The CDR3 is 13 residues long. The CDR3 loop is CASNNRGYTEAFF. CDR3 coding DNA: TGTGCCAGCAACAACAGGGGGTACACTGAAGCTTTCTTT.

V usage is TRBV5-8 and J usage is TRBJ1-1; D perhaps matches TRBD1 (6 bases). Per germline, CDR1 SGHTS and CDR2 YDEGEE. The CDR3 contains 14 residues. Trimming pared 0 bases from V and 4 bases from J, leaving 10 bases between. CDR3 in amino acids: CASSLGGRGTEAFF. DNA of the CDR3: TGTGCCAGCAGCTTGGGGGGGCGCGGCACTGAAGCTTTCTTT.

V is TRBV6-2 or TRBV6-3 and J is TRBJ1-2; 8 bases fit TRBD1. Germline CDR1 reads MNHEY; CDR2 reads SVGEGT. Unmatched junction bases numbered 8, after V lost 5 bases and J lost 0 bases. The CDR3 consists of 16 residues. CDR3 in DNA: TGTGCCAGCAGTCGTACCGGGACAGGAACTAACTATGGCTACACCTTC. Translation: CASSRTGTGTNYGYTF.

The V gene is TRBV19, the J gene TRBJ2-1, with D possibly TRBD2 on 6 matching bases. Germline loops: CDR1 LNHDA, CDR2 SQIVND (reference sequence). This CDR3 has 15 amino acids. V was trimmed by 0 bases and J by 6 bases, leaving 12 bases between them. The CDR3, as DNA: TGTGCCAGTAGTATAGATAGAACTAGCTCCAATGAGCAGTTCTTC. This codes for CASSIDRTSSNEQFF.

J is TRBJ2-3 and V is TRBV5-1; D unresolved. V gave up 7 bases and J gave up 2 bases, with 20 bases separating them. CDR3 length: 16 amino acids. Germline V CDR1 and CDR2: SGHRS, YFSETQ. The CDR3 coding sequence is TGCGCCAGCGGATTTCCAGAAGGTAGCCCCACAGATACGCAGTATTTT. The encoded protein is CASGFPEGSPTDTQYF.

The chain carries TRBV28 and TRBJ1-1, with 7 bases that match TRBD1. The V gene end was trimmed by 6 bases and the J gene end by 1 base; junction bases not matched to a gene: 11. From germline, CDR1 is MDHEN and CDR2 SYDVKM. This CDR3 is 16 amino acids long. The CDR3 DNA sequence: TGTGCCAGCAGCTCAGGATCGACAGGGAGGAACACTGAAGCTTTCTTT. The encoded protein is CASSSGSTGRNTEAFF.

The J gene is TRBJ1-1, the V gene TRBV6-2 or TRBV6-3; no clear D gene. The CDR3 length is 15 residues. Germline assignment: CDR1 MNHEY and CDR2 SVGEGT. Trimming pared 2 bases from V and 0 bases from J, leaving 10 bases between. CDR3 DNA sequence: TGTGCCAGCAGTTACCAGACATGGATGAACACTGAAGCTTTCTTT. Its translation is CASSYQTWMNTEAFF.

The V call is TRBV18, the J call TRBJ1-1; the D gene is possibly TRBD1 (5 bases). V lost 2 bases and J 6 bases, leaving 13 bases between the germline ends. In germline, CDR1 is KGHSH, CDR2 LQKENI. This CDR3 has 14 amino acids. Written as DNA, the CDR3 is TGTGCCAGCTCACCAGGGGGGGGAACGGCTGAAGCTTTCTTT. Translated: CASSPGGGTAEAFF.

The chain carries TRBV5-1 and TRBJ2-1; 7 nucleotides agree with TRBD2. Unmatched junction bases numbered 5, after V lost 4 bases and J lost 7 bases. The CDR3 has 13 residues. Germline loops: CDR1 SGHRS, CDR2 YFSETQ. The CDR3 DNA is TGCGCCAGCAGCCCCCCGGGGGGTAATGAGCAGTTCTTC. It specifies CASSPPGGNEQFF.

The chain employs TRBV18 and TRBJ2-1, with 7 bases aligning to TRBD2. The germline gives CDR1 KGHSH, CDR2 LQKENI. The CDR3 totals 15 residues. Trimming took 6 bases from V and 6 from J; bases not matched to a gene: 11. CDR3 in amino acids: CASSKTAGVANEQFF. The CDR3 nucleotides read TGTGCCAGCTCTAAAACCGCGGGAGTCGCCAATGAGCAGTTCTTC. Combining the CDR3 with reference TRBV18 and TRBJ2-1 gives the whole variable domain NAGVMQNPRHLVRRRGQEARLRCSPMKGHSHVYWYRQLPEEGLKFMVYLQKENIIDESGMPKERFSAEFPKEGPSILRIQQVVRGDSAAYFCASSKTAGVANEQFFGPGTRLTVL.